This T cell receptor (beta chain) was identified during a study of blood T cell repertoires in COVID-19. Study summary: COVID-19 samples from acute and convalescent phases originated in the United States, Italy and Spain. Nucleic acid was either cDNA or gDNA, and it came from T cells, B-cell-depleted T cells, or PBMCs.

V was pared by 4 bases and J by 0 bases, with 6 bases between. This CDR3 spans 13 amino acids. Germline lookup yields CDR1 SEHNR and CDR2 FQNEAQ (reference sequence). In the study's own analysis: How many nucleated cells were present was estimated from reference gene primer amplification. TCRdb keeps only in-frame clones here, not all; method: immunoSEQ multiplex PCR. That table supplies the V and J calls and clone size; D and trimming were determined from the DNA. The data contain around 270,000 clones, roughly 84% of them seen just once; the ten biggest clones take up roughly 4%. The chain combines TRBV7-9 with TRBJ1-1; D unclear. Sequencing used peripheral blood. This sequence was found in a man aged 55 to 70 with acute or convalescent COVID-19. This chain's CDR3 is CASSSSLNTEAFF. CDR3 nucleotides: TGTGCCAGCAGCTCCAGTTTGAACACTGAAGCTTTCTTT. Full variable domain (remainder filled in from reference TRBV7-9 and TRBJ1-1): DTGVSQNPRHKITKRGQNVTFRCDPISEHNRLYWYRQTLGQGPEFLTYFQNEAQLEKSRLLSDRFSAERPKGSFSTLEIQRTEQGDSAMYLCASSSSLNTEAFFGQGTRLTVV.